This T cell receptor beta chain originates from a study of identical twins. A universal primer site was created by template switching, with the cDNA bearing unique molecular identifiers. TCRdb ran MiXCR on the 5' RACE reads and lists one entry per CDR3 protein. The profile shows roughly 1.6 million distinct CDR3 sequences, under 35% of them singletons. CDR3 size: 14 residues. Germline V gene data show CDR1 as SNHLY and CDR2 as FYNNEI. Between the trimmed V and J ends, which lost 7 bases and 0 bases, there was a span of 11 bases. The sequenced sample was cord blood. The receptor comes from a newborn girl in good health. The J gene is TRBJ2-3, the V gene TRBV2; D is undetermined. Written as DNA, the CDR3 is TGTGCCAGCATAACGAGTCTTAGCACAGATACGCAGTATTTT. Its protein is CASITSLSTDTQYF.